This entry lists 17 T cell receptor beta chains sequenced from one sample in a study of blood T cells in healthy people across ages. Combining a sample-barcoded 5' primer with a J-beta primer mix, a second PCR ran for roughly 6 to 11 cycles. TCRdb passed the 5' RACE reads through MiXCR, listing each CDR3 protein once. The table lists roughly 700,000 distinct CDR3 sequences, 25% of them singletons. A further study also used this sample, focusing on T cells of mothers and their children.

Sequencing used blood. Receptors originate from a boy aged 5-17 years in good health.

This clonotype is a singleton in its sample. V usage is TRBV6-1 and J usage is TRBJ2-1; no definite D call. Trimming removed 6 bases from V and 1 base from J, with 10 bases in between. CDR1 is MNHNS, CDR2 SASEGT, per germline. The CDR3 covers 14 residues. The CDR3 DNA follows: TGTGCCAGCAGGGCCGTAGGGTCCTACAATGAGCAGTTCTTC. Translated, it gives CASRAVGSYNEQFF.

This clonotype has a handful of counts. The chain employs TRBV29-1 and TRBJ2-3; the match to TRBD2 covers 12 bases. J gave up 5 bases and V 3 bases, and 9 bases lay outside the gene matches. Germline V gives CDR1 SQVTM, CDR2 ANQGSEA. The CDR3 loop spans 16 amino acids. The CDR3 nucleotides read TGCAGCGTTGACCGACTAGCGGGAGAAATTAAAGATACGCAGTATTTT. This codes for CSVDRLAGEIKDTQYF.

This chain joins TRBV4-3 and TRBJ1-2; no clear D gene. Germline V gene lookup returns CDR1 LGHNA and CDR2 YSLEER. CDR3 size: 15 residues. Trimming took 4 bases from V and 4 from J, leaving 16 bases between them. CDR3 sequence (DNA): TGCGCCAGCAGCCCCGGCCGGGCCATTAGCTATGGCTACACCTTC. Translated: CASSPGRAISYGYTF.

The chain couples TRBV13 to TRBJ1-2; possibly TRBD1 for D (5 bases). In germline, CDR1 is PRHDT, CDR2 FYEKMQ (reference sequence). There are 13 residues in the CDR3. V dropped 4 bases and J dropped 8 bases, with 14 bases sitting between them. CDR3 sequence: CASSSGTLRGYTF. CDR3 DNA sequence: TGTGCCAGCAGCTCCGGGACGTTGAGAGGCTACACCTTC.

The chain joins TRBV15 to TRBJ2-4; no reliable D call. Germline CDR1 is LNHNV and CDR2 is YYDKDF (reference sequence). This CDR3 has 18 amino acids. Trimming pared 2 bases from V and 0 bases from J, leaving 17 bases between. CDR3 loop: CATSRTADVLLAKNIQYF. The CDR3, as DNA: TGTGCCACCAGCAGAACCGCTGACGTACTTCTAGCCAAAAACATTCAGTACTTC.

The rearrangement joins TRBV12-5 to TRBJ2-1; D ambiguous. V shed 5 bases and J shed 8 bases, with 13 bases lying between them. This CDR3 contains 13 residues. Germline CDR1 and CDR2: LGHNT and FRNRAP. CDR3 bases: TGTGCTAGTGGTCCCCAGAAAGGACATGAGCAGTTCTTC. Its protein is CASGPQKGHEQFF.

There are a few counts of this clonotype. V and J are TRBV7-2 and TRBJ2-1, with TRBD2 as a possible D gene (5 bases). This CDR3 has 12 amino acids. V lost 4 bases and J 9 bases, leaving 10 bases between the germline ends. Germline V gives CDR1 SGHTA, CDR2 FQGNSA. CDR3 protein: CASSWLAVEQFF. In nucleotides, the CDR3 is TGTGCCAGCAGCTGGCTAGCTGTTGAGCAGTTCTTC.

Only a few counts were recorded for this clonotype. The chain joins TRBV15 to TRBJ1-4; D might be TRBD1 (6 bases). The CDR3 totals 19 residues. Looked up from germline, CDR1 is LNHNV and CDR2 is YYDKDF (reference sequence). V was trimmed by 0 bases and J by 5 bases, leaving 22 bases between them. CDR3 bases: TGTGCCACCAGCAGAGATAGCAAGGGACATCCCGCGAAAAATGAAAAACTGTTTTTT. This encodes CATSRDSKGHPAKNEKLFF.

This clonotype was seen a few times. The chain links TRBV25-1 to TRBJ2-5, with D perhaps TRBD2 (6 bases). The CDR3 runs to 14 residues. Germline loops: CDR1 MGHDK, CDR2 SYGVNS. Trimming took 2 bases from V and 5 from J, leaving 12 bases between them. CDR3 amino acids: CASSEQGLRETQYF. CDR3 DNA sequence: TGTGCCAGCAGTGAACAAGGACTACGGGAGACCCAGTACTTC.

The chain joins TRBV4-2 to TRBJ2-1, with D perhaps TRBD2 (5 bases). This CDR3 region has 16 residues. Germline V gene sequence: CDR1 LGHNA, CDR2 YNFKEQ. Trimming stripped 0 bases from V and 4 bases from J, with 13 bases between. The CDR3 nucleotides read TGTGCCAGCAGCCAAGAAGGTCGGCGGACTTACAATGAGCAGTTCTTC. Residues: CASSQEGRRTYNEQFF.

V gene TRBV29-1 combines with J gene TRBJ2-2; D gene uncertain. V lost 4 bases, J lost 4 bases, and 7 bases lay in between. The V gene's germline CDR1 is SQVTM and CDR2 ANQGSEA. This CDR3 is 12 amino acids long. CDR3 region: CSVVRITGELFF. The CDR3, as DNA: TGCAGCGTTGTTAGGATCACCGGGGAGCTGTTTTTT.

This sequence joins TRBV14 and TRBJ2-5, with D possibly being TRBD1 (8 bases). The end of the DNA aligns better with TRBJ2-1, so the J call may be wrong. The CDR3 sequence is 15 residues long. The germline gives CDR1 SGHDN, CDR2 FVKESK. The CDR3 loop is CASSPYRGGLNEQFF. The CDR3 coding sequence is TGTGCCAGCAGCCCCTACAGGGGGGGGCTCAATGAGCAGTTCTTC.

CDR3 nucleotide sequence: TGTGCCAGCAGTTGGCCCTACAATGAGCAGTTCTTC. Protein product: CASSWPYNEQFF. The chain combines TRBV12-3 or TRBV12-4 with TRBJ2-1; D call uncertain. The CDR3 loop spans 12 amino acids. With 4 bases removed from V and 2 bases from J, the gap between germline ends came to 3 bases.

The chain combines TRBV20-1 with TRBJ2-1, with a weak D call TRBD1 (5 bases). Germline loops: CDR1 DFQATT, CDR2 SNEGSKA (reference sequence). The CDR3 is made up of 13 amino acids. V was trimmed by 3 bases and J by 9 bases, leaving 15 bases between them. In DNA, the CDR3 is TGCAGTGCTAGGGGGCCTCTCGGCACTGAGCAGTTCTTC. It is translated as CSARGPLGTEQFF.

The rearrangement joins TRBV20-1 to TRBJ2-3; the D is unclear. Germline values: CDR1 DFQATT, CDR2 SNEGSKA (reference sequence). The V end lost 5 bases, the J end lost 0 bases, and 15 bases lay between the germline ends. CDR3 length: 15 residues. The CDR3 region has the DNA TGCAGTGCTTTGTCCCGACAAGTTAGCACAGATACGCAGTATTTT. It yields the protein CSALSRQVSTDTQYF.

The chain employs TRBV6-5 and TRBJ2-5; 7 bases align to TRBD1. This CDR3 is built from 14 residues. Germline lookup yields CDR1 MNHEY and CDR2 SVGAGI. V lost 0 bases and J lost 11; bases outside the gene matches: 9. The CDR3 DNA sequence: TGTGCCAGCAGTTACTCGGGACAGACCTACGTGCAGTACTTC. This translates into CASSYSGQTYVQYF.

This clonotype was recorded a few times. The rearrangement joins TRBV7-2 to TRBJ2-5; D tentatively fits TRBD1 or TRBD2 (6 bases each). The end of the DNA is better explained by TRBJ2-1, so the J call may be wrong. Germline V CDR1 and CDR2: SGHTA, FQGNSA. CDR3 length: 13 residues. The CDR3 spells CATGGGPNNEQFF. The CDR3 bases are TGTGCCACGGGTGGGGGGCCAAACAATGAGCAGTTCTTC.